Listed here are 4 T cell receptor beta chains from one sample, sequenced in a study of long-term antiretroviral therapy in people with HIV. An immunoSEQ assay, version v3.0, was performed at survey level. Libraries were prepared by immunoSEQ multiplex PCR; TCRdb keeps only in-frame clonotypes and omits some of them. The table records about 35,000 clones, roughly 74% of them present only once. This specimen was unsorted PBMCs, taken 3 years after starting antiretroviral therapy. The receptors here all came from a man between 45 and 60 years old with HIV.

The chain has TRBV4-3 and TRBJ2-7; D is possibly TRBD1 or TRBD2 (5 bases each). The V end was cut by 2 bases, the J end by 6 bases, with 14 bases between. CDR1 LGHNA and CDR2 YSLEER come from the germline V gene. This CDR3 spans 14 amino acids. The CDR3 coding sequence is TGCGCCAGCAGCCAACCCCGGGACGTAGGCGAGCAGTACTTC. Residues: CASSQPRDVGEQYF.

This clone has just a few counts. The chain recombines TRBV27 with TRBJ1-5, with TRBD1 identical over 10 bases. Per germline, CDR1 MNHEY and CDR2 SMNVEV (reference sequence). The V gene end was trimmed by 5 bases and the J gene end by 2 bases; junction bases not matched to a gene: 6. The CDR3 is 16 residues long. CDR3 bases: TGTGCCAGCAGTCCCTCCGGGACAGGGGGCAATCAGCCCCAGCATTTT. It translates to CASSPSGTGGNQPQHF.

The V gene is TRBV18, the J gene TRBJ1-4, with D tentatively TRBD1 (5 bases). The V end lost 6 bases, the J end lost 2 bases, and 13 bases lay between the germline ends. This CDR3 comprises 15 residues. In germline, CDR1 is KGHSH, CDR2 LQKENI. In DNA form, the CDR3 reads TGTGCCAGCTCCCGCAGGGCCGGCACTAATGAAAAACTGTTTTTT. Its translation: CASSRRAGTNEKLFF.

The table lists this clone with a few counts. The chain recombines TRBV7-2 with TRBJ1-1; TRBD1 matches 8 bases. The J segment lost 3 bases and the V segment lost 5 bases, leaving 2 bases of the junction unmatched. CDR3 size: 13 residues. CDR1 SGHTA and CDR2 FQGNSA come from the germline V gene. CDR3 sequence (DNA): TGTGCCAGCAGCCGGGACAGGTACACTGAAGCTTTCTTT. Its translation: CASSRDRYTEAFF.